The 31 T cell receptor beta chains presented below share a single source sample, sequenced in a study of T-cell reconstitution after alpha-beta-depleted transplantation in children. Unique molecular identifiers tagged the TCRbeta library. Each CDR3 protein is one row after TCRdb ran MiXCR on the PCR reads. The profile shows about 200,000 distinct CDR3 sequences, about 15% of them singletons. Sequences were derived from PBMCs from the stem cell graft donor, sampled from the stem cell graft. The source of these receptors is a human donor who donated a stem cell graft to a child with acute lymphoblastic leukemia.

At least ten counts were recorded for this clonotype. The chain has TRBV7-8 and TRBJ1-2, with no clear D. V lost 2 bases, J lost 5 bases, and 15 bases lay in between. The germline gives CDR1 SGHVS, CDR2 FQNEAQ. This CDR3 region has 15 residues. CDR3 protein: CASSLLGGQLYGYTF. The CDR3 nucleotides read TGTGCCAGCAGCTTACTAGGTGGGCAGCTTTATGGCTACACCTTC. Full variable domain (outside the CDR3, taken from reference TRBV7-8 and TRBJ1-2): GAGVSQSPRYKVAKRGQDVALRCDPISGHVSLFWYQQALGQGPEFLTYFQNEAQLDKSGLPSDRFFAERPEGSVSTLKIQRTQQEDSAVYLCASSLLGGQLYGYTFGSGTRLTVV.

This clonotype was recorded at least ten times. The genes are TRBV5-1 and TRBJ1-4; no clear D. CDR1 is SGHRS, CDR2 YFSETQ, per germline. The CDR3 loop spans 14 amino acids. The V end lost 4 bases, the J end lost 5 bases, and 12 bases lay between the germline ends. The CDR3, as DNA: TGCGCCAGCAGCGACGGTCCACGCAATGAAAAACTGTTTTTT. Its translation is CASSDGPRNEKLFF.

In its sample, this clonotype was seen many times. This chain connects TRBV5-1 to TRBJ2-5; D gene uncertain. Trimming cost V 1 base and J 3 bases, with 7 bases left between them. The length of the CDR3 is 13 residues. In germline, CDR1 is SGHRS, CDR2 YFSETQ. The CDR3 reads CASSLFGEETQYF. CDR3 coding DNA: TGCGCCAGCAGCTTGTTTGGGGAAGAGACCCAGTACTTC.

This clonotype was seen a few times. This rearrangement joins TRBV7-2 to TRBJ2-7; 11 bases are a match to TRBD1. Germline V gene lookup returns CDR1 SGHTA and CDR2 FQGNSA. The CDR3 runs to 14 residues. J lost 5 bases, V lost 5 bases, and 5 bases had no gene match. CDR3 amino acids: CASSRGTGGNEQYF. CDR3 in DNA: TGTGCCAGCAGCCGCGGGACAGGGGGAAACGAGCAGTACTTC.

Here the CDR3 DNA reads TGTGCCAGCAGCCCGCGGGACTTCCAAGAGACCCAGTACTTC. Encoded protein: CASSPRDFQETQYF. V and J are TRBV14 and TRBJ2-5; tentative D call: TRBD2 (6 bases). Looked up from germline, CDR1 is SGHDN and CDR2 is FVKESK. With 4 bases removed from V and 1 base from J, the gap between germline ends came to 10 bases. There are 14 residues in the CDR3.

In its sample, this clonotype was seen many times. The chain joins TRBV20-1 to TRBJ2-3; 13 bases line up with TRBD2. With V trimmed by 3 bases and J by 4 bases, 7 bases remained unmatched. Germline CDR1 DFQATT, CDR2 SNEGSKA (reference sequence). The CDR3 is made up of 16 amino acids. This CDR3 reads CSASPTSGRGPDTQYF. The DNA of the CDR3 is TGCAGTGCTAGTCCTACTAGCGGGAGGGGGCCAGATACGCAGTATTTT.

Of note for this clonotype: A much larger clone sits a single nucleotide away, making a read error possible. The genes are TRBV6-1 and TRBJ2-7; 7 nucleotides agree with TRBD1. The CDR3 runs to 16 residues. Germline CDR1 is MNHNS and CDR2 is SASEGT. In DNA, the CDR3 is TGTGACAGCAGTCGCACAAACAGGGGCCGTTCCTACGAGCAGTACTTC. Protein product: CDSSRTNRGRSYEQYF.

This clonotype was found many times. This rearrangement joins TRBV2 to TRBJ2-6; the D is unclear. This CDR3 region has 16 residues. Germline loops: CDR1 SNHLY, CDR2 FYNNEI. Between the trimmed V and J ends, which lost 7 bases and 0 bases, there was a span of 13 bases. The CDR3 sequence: CASTPRQLSGANVLTF. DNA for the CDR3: TGTGCCAGCACGCCCCGGCAGCTCTCTGGGGCCAACGTCCTGACTTTC.

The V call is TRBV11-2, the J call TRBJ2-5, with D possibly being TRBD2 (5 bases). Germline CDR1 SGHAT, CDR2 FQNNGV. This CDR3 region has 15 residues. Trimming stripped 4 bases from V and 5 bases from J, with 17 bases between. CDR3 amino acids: CASSSPRRGKETQYF. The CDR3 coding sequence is TGTGCCAGCAGCTCTCCTCGCCGGGGAAAGGAGACCCAGTACTTC.

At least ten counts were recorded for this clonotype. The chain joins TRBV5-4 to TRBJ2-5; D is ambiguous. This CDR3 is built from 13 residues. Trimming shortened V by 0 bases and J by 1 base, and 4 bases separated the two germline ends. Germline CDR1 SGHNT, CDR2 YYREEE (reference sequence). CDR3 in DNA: TGTGCCAGCAGCTTGGAGAGCCAAGAGACCCAGTACTTC. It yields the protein CASSLESQETQYF.

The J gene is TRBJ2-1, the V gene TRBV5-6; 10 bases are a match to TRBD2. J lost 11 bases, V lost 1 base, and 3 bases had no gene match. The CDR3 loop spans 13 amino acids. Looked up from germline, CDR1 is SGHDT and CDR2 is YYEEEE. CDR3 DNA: TGTGCCAGCAGCTTGCCGACTAGCGGGCAGCAGTTCTTC. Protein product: CASSLPTSGQQFF. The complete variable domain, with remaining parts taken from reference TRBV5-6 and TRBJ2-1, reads DAGVTQSPTHLIKTRGQQVTLRCSPKSGHDTVSWYQQALGQGPQFIFQYYEEEERQRGNFPDRFSGHQFPNYSSELNVNALLLGDSALYLCASSLPTSGQQFFGPGTRLTVL.

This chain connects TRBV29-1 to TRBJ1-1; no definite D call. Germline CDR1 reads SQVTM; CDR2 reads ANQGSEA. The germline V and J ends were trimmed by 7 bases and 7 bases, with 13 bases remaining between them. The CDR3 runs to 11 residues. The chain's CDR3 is CSGKKAGEAFF. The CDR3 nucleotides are TGCAGCGGAAAAAAGGCGGGTGAAGCTTTCTTT.

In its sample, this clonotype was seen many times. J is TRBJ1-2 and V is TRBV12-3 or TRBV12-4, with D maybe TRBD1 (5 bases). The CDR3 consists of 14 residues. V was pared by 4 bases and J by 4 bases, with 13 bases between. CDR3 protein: CASSWGRVVYGYTF. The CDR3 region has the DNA TGTGCCAGCAGTTGGGGCAGGGTGGTCTATGGCTACACCTTC.

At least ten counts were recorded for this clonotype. The CDR3 loop reads CASSLEVFKETQYF. The DNA for the CDR3 is TGTGCCAGCAGCTTAGAGGTGTTTAAAGAGACCCAGTACTTC. The chain recombines TRBV7-9 with TRBJ2-5, with D hard to call. This CDR3 is 14 amino acids long. Deletions cut 1 base from V and 3 bases from J, with 9 bases between. The V gene's germline CDR1 is SEHNR and CDR2 FQNEAQ (reference sequence).

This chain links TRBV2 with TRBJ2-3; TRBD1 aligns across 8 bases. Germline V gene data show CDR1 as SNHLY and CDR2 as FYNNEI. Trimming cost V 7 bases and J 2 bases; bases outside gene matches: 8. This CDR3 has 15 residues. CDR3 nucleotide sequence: TGTGCCAGCACTAGAGACAGGGGCGCCACAGATACGCAGTATTTT. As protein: CASTRDRGATDTQYF. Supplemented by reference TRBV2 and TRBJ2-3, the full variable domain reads EPEVTQTPSHQVTQMGQEVILRCVPISNHLYFYWYRQILGQKVEFLVSFYNNEISEKSEIFDDQFSVERPDGSNFTLKIRSTKLEDSAMYFCASTRDRGATDTQYFGPGTRLTVL.

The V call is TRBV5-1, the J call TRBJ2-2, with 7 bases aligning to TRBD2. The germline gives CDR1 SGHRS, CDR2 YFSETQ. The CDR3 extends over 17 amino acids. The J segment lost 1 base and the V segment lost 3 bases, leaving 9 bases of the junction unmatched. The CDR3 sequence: CASSSSSAGKNTGELFF. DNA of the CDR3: TGCGCCAGCAGCTCTTCCTCAGCGGGAAAGAACACCGGGGAGCTGTTTTTT.

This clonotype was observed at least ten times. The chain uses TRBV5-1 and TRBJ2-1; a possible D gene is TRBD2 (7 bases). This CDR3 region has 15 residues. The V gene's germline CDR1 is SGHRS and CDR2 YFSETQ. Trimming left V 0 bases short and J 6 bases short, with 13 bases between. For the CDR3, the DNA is TGCGCCAGCAGCTTGGCCTGGGGGGGCGGCAATGAGCAGTTCTTC. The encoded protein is CASSLAWGGGNEQFF.

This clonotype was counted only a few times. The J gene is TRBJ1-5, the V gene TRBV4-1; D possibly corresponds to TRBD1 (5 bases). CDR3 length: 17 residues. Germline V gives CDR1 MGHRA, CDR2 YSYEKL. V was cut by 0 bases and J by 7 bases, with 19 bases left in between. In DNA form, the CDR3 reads TGCGCCAGCAGCCAAGACCCAACAGGAAGGGTAAAGCAGCCCCAGCATTTT. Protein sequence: CASSQDPTGRVKQPQHF.

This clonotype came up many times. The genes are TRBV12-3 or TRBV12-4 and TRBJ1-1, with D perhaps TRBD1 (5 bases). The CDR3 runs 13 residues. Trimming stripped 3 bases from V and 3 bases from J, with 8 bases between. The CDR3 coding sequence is TGTGCCAGCAGTTTCAGGGCGGACACTGAAGCTTTCTTT. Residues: CASSFRADTEAFF.

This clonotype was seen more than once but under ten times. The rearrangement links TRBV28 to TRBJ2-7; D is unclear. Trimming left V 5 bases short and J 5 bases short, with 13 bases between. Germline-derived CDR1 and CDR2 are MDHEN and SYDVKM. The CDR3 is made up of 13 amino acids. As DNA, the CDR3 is TGTGCCAGCAGTCGGGCGGATGTCCACGAGCAGTACTTC. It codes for CASSRADVHEQYF.

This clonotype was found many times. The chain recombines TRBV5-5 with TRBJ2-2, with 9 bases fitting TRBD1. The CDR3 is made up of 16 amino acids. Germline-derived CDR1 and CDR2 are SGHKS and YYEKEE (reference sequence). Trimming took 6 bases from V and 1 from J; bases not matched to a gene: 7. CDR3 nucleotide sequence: TGTGCCAGCACACTACAGGGGGCCCTGAACACCGGGGAGCTGTTTTTT. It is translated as CASTLQGALNTGELFF.

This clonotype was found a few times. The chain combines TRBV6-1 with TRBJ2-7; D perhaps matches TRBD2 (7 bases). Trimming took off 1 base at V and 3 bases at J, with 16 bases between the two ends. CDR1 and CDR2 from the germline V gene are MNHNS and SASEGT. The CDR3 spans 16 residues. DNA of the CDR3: TGTGCCAGCAGTGAAGAAGTTCAAGGGGGGGTCTACGAGCAGTACTTC. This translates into CASSEEVQGGVYEQYF.

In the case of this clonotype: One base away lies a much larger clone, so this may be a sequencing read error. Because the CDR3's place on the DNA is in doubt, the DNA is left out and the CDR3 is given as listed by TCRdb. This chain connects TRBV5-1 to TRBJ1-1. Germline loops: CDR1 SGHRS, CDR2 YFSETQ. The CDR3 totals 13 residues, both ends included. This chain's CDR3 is CASFGVGNTEASF.

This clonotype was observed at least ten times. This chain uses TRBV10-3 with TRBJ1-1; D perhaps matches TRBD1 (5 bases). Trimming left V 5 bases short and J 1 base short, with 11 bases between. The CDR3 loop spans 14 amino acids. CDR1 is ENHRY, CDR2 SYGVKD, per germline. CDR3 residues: CAISFLDRNTEAFF. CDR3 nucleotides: TGTGCCATCAGTTTTCTAGACAGGAACACTGAAGCTTTCTTT.

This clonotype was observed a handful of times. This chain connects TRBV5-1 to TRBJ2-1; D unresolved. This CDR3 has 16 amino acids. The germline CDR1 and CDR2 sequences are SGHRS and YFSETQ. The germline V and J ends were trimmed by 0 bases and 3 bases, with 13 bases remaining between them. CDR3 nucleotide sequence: TGCGCCAGCAGCTTGGCCTACGGCCCGTTCTACAATGAGCAGTTCTTC. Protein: CASSLAYGPFYNEQFF.

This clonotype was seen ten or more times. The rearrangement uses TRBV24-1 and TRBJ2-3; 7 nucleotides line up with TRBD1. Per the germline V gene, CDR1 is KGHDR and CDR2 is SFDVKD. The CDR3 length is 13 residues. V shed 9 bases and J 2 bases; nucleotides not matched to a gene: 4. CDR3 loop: CATQGQATDTQYF. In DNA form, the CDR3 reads TGTGCCACCCAAGGACAGGCCACAGATACGCAGTATTTT.

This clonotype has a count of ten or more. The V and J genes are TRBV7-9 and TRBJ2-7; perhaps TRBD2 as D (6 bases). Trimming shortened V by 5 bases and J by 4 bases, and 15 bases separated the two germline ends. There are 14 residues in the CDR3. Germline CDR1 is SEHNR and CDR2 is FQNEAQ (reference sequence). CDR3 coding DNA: TGTGCCAGCAGCGCGATGCGGGACCGGTACGAGCAGTACTTC. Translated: CASSAMRDRYEQYF.

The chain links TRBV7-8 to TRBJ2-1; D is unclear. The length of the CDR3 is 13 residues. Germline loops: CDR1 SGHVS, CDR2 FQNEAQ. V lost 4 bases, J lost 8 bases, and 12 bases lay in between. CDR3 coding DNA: TGTGCCAGCAGCTCATACTTAGGCGATGAGCAGTTCTTC. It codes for CASSSYLGDEQFF.

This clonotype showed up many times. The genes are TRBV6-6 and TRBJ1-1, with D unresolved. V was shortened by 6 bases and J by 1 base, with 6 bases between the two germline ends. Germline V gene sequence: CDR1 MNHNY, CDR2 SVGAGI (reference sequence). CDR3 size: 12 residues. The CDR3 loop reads CASSPRNTEAFF. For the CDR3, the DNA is TGTGCCAGCAGCCCAAGGAACACTGAAGCTTTCTTT.

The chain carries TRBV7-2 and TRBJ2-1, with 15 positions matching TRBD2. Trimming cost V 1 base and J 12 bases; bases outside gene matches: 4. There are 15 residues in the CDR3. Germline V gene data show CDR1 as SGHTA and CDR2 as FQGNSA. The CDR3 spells CASSLGGLAGGRQFF. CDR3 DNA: TGTGCCAGCAGCTTAGGGGGACTAGCGGGAGGACGGCAGTTCTTC.

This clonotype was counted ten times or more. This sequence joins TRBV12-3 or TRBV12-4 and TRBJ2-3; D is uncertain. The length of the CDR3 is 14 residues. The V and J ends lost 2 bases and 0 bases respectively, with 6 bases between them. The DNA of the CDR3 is TGTGCCAGCAGTTTATGGCAGAGCACAGATACGCAGTATTTT. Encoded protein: CASSLWQSTDTQYF.